The 4 T cell receptor beta chains below were found in one sample sequenced in a study of blood T cell repertoires in COVID-19. Produced via immunoSEQ multiplex PCR; TCRdb's table is partial and in-frame only. The sample carries under 400,000 clones, roughly 90% recorded once. The sequenced material came from PBMCs or T cells enriched from blood (not recorded which). The receptors were gathered from a woman aged 25 to 39 who had been exposed to COVID-19.

The chain links TRBV7-9 to TRBJ2-7; maybe TRBD1 (6 bases). The length of the CDR3 is 16 residues. Germline V gene lookup returns CDR1 SEHNR and CDR2 FQNEAQ (reference sequence). Trimming cost V 5 bases and J 0 bases, with 17 bases left between them. The chain's CDR3 is CASSPGQYPSSYEQYF. The CDR3 nucleotides read TGTGCCAGCAGCCCCGGACAGTACCCTAGCTCCTACGAGCAGTACTTC. Supplemented by reference TRBV7-9 and TRBJ2-7, the full variable domain reads DTGVSQNPRHKITKRGQNVTFRCDPISEHNRLYWYRQTLGQGPEFLTYFQNEAQLEKSRLLSDRFSAERPKGSFSTLEIQRTEQGDSAMYLCASSPGQYPSSYEQYFGPGTRLTVT.

The gene calls are TRBV18 and TRBJ1-5; D possibly corresponds to TRBD1 (5 bases). Germline V lookup: CDR1 KGHSH, CDR2 LQKENI. The CDR3 has 14 amino acids. The germline V and J ends were trimmed by 3 bases and 6 bases, with 12 bases remaining between them. The CDR3: CASSPLGGSQPQHF. CDR3 DNA sequence: TGTGCCAGCTCACCCCTGGGGGGTAGTCAGCCCCAGCATTTT.

This chain joins TRBV11-2 and TRBJ1-1, with a weak D call TRBD1 (6 bases). The CDR3 has 16 residues. V gave up 4 bases and J gave up 4 bases, with 19 bases separating them. In germline, CDR1 is SGHAT, CDR2 FQNNGV. CDR3 nucleotides: TGTGCCAGCAGCTCGGTGGGTAGTGGGACACCCACTGAAGCTTTCTTT. Protein: CASSSVGSGTPTEAFF.

V and J are TRBV6-5 and TRBJ1-6; D is possibly TRBD1 (5 bases). Trimming pared 2 bases from V and 8 bases from J, leaving 13 bases between. Germline V gene lookup returns CDR1 MNHEY and CDR2 SVGAGI. The CDR3 totals 15 residues. In nucleotides, the CDR3 is TGTGCCAGCAGTTACCTCCAGGGCCTGGATTCACCCCTCCACTTT. Translating it yields CASSYLQGLDSPLHF.